This T cell receptor beta chain was sequenced during a study of T cells in narcolepsy. In the study overall: Enrolled donors included narcolepsy type 1 or type 2 patients and healthy controls. Study-wide findings and caveats: HCRT-specific and TRIB2-specific autoreactive clonotypes appeared among same-patient CSF and blood CD4+ clonotypes.

For this clone: As yet, its antigen is unknown.

Some clones are missing from TCRdb's copy, which holds only in-frame ones; the method was immunoSEQ multiplex PCR. The table includes 15,000 to 20,000 clones, roughly two thirds detected once. The CDR3 loop spans 15 amino acids. The germline V and J ends were trimmed by 2 bases and 0 bases, with 11 bases remaining between them. Germline values: CDR1 SGHVS, CDR2 FNYEAQ. This sequence joins TRBV7-6 and TRBJ2-7, with D perhaps matching TRBD2 (5 bases). The sequence came from a human donor with narcolepsy. Sequences were obtained from CD45RA- memory CD8+ T cells from PBMCs. The CDR3, as DNA: TGTGCCAGCAGCTTATTCGGGGATTACTCCTACGAGCAGTACTTC. Its translation: CASSLFGDYSYEQYF.